This T cell receptor beta chain was sequenced for a study of post-analysis software for immune sequencing data. The wider study: Included courses were relapsing-remitting and secondary progressive multiple sclerosis; progressive-relapsing multiple sclerosis was also included. Study-wide points: In patients, about 5 TRBV segments were more frequent than in controls, with TRBV5-6, TRBV5-1 and TRBV20-1 among them. When the samples were clustered directly with F measure, those that had been prepared in the same batch showed strong co-clustering. Controls had significantly higher normalized Chao1 diversity than multiple sclerosis patients.

This clonotype was counted a few times. Its antigen remains unidentified. Unique molecular identifiers featured in each of the TCR beta cDNA libraries. The T cell input of roughly 0.95 to 10 million gave about half a million cDNA molecules. TCRdb fed the PCR reads into MiXCR, producing one record per CDR3 protein. The top ten hold over 9% of the sample, which has 600,000 to 700,000 distinct CDR3 sequences, approximately 60% seen once. Germline V CDR1 and CDR2: DFQATT, SNEGSKA (reference sequence). The CDR3 extends over 13 amino acids. With 4 bases removed from V and 5 bases from J, the gap between germline ends came to 14 bases.

This sequence joins TRBV20-1 and TRBJ2-5; D remains unclear. The material sequenced was blood. The source is a girl aged 2 to 10 with multiple sclerosis. The DNA for the CDR3 is TGCAGTGCTATCTTTACAAAGTGGGAGACCCAGTACTTC. Translation gives CSAIFTKWETQYF.